This TCR beta chain derives from a study of shared clonotypes between healthy human individuals (dated by TCRdb to the early 2020s). Looking at the study overall: Two women and a few men aged 18 to 49 years were included in the cohort. Per donor, three plates each were used for CD4 naive and CD4 memory, two for CD8 naive, and one for CD8 memory. Different laboratories and diverse techniques were used to prepare libraries and sequence TCR repertoires, to increase sequencing depth and limit assay-specific biases. Per donor, leukapheresis produced somewhere between about 0.9 and 9 billion PBMCs. To estimate repertoire size and how much clonotypes are shared between individuals, the study performed deep sequencing of blood TCR repertoires from five healthy adults.

As to this clone: Its antigen remains unidentified. Within one base of it there is no much larger clone, and no base qualities were kept.

The paper's findings and limits, for the study overall: Incomplete sequencing was indicated by rarefaction of sorted-subset datasets, despite the large sequencing depth. Sampling was limited to blood, and TCR repertoires in tissue likely differ from TCR repertoires in blood. Across a few donors, roughly 5.4% of naive CD4, 3% to 4% of naive CD8, approximately 2.5% of memory CD4, and 0.4% to 0.45% of memory CD8 clonotypes were shared. Because the study included only a small number of donors, the genetic and exposure-history diversity represented was limited. Compared with non-shared clonotypes, clonotypes shared by all four sorted-subset donors had higher generation probabilities. Larger estimated clonotype richness was generally found for naive subsets than for memory subsets. Pairwise subsampling indicated that sequencing depth was expected to affect the degree of clonotype sharing among donors.

V is clipped by 4 bases and J by 3 bases, and the sequence between their germline boundaries is 13 bases long. According to the germline V gene, CDR1 reads MRHNA and CDR2 reads SNTAGT. The CDR3 goes from the cysteine to the phenylalanine over 15 residues. Of the read, only the CDR3 DNA is kept; its 45 bases are in frame from base 1. For the CD8 naive samples, CD45RO-negative cells were positively selected for CCR7, yielding a CD45RA+CCR7+ population from which TemRA cells were excluded. Donors were healthy HIV-negative adults with no recently reported acute infections or vaccinations. Every donor was a Caucasian adult residing in Nashville, Tennessee, USA. Blood was collected by leukapheresis, and PBMCs were isolated by Ficoll-Histopaque density gradient centrifugation and then cryopreserved in liquid nitrogen vapor phase. Analytical flow cytometry was used to check the purity and quantity of each magnetically sorted T cell population. Each sorted fraction had its genomic DNA isolated and then quantified by UV absorbance on a Nanodrop 2000c.

TCR CDR3 regions were amplified from genomic DNA by multiplex PCR using the deep immunoSEQ assay. For each cell subset, the extracted genomic DNA was distributed evenly across all wells of several immunoSEQ 96-well plates, and each plate served as one replicate. For sorted subsets, around 0.2 ug of genomic DNA, equivalent to roughly 33,000 T cell genomes, went into each replicate PCR. The purified libraries were quantified using a Qubit 3.0 fluorometer, sized with a Bioanalyzer 2100, and then quantified again using the KAPA Library Quantification kit. Each immunoSEQ 96-well plate was sequenced on its own single-read 150-cycle Illumina NextSeq 550 flow cell. In the authors' own workflow: Because the immunoSEQ output held only junctional sequences and lacked quality scores, the filtering could not match the filtering applied to full-length reads. Sequences were annotated with PyIR, a Python wrapper for IgBLAST v1.9, and V/J genes and CDR3 were assigned using IMGT germline references. Reads were removed for weak V/J assignments (E-value above 1e-6), missing CDR3, stop codons, out-of-frame junctions, or ambiguous translated residues. A V3J clonotype was defined by an identical inferred V gene, J gene, and CDR3 amino acid sequence. Percentage overlap between repertoires was calculated by dividing the number of shared unique clonotypes by the size of the smaller repertoire. Richness of each repertoire was evaluated using RTK rarefaction, the Chao1 estimator, and Recon v2.1 estimates of unobserved clonotypes. OLGA was used to compute generation probabilities for all TCRbeta clonotypes that the gDNA method yielded from a handful of donors. TCRdb mirrors the immuneACCESS table, restricted to in-frame sequences. Some clones are absent from its copies; in checked studies, under half trace to an unresolved V gene, and the reason for the others is unknown. The V and J calls and clone size were taken over from that table, and D and trimming were inferred from the DNA. The sample has 760,000 or so clones on record, just over 95% of them singletons. Of the sample, less than 0.25% is held by the ten largest clones.

The receptor was isolated from a man aged 25 to 40 in good health. This receptor chain uses TRBV6-4 and TRBJ2-1; possibly the D gene is TRBD2, per 6 matching bases. The sequencing input was naive CD8+ T cells sorted from blood. Interpreted using the paper, the cell subset or site label stands for: CD45RA+CCR7+. The DNA sequence is given as TGTGCCAGCAGTGTTGAGGGACTGGACTACAATGAGCAGTTCTTC. Its protein product is CASSVEGLDYNEQFF.